The 24 T cell receptor beta chains in this list originate from one sample, sequenced in a study of CD39 and CD103 CD8 tumor-infiltrating T cells. Here immunoSEQ multiplex PCR was the method, and the copy in TCRdb shows in-frame clones only, minus some. Of under 5,000 clones detected, just over 70% appear once; the ten largest clones hold 12%. Sequenced sample: CD8+ T cells sorted from blood. Subset noted: total memory CD8 T cells (CD45RA-CCR7+/-) from blood or uninvolved lymph node. These receptors all come from a human donor with head and neck squamous cell carcinoma.

The V call is TRBV7-9, the J call TRBJ1-2; tentatively, D is TRBD1 (6 bases). The germline CDR1 and CDR2 sequences are SEHNR and FQNEAQ (reference sequence). V lost 5 bases and J lost 5, with 15 bases in between. The CDR3 covers 14 residues. The DNA of the CDR3 is TGTGCCAGCAGCCACCCTCCCGGACAGTATGGCTACACCTTC. Translated: CASSHPPGQYGYTF.

The chain is built from TRBV7-9 and TRBJ1-1; 9 nucleotides align to TRBD1. The CDR3 spans 16 residues. V lost 2 bases and J lost 3; bases outside the gene matches: 7. The germline gives CDR1 SEHNR, CDR2 FQNEAQ (reference sequence). The CDR3 loop is CASSLWDRAEDTEAFF. The CDR3 DNA is TGTGCCAGCAGCTTATGGGACAGGGCGGAGGACACTGAAGCTTTCTTT.

This clone is a singleton in its sample. This CDR3 reads CASSAGSTSTDTQYF. The CDR3 bases are TGTGCCAGCAGTGCGGGGTCTACTAGCACAGATACGCAGTATTTT. The chain links TRBV2 to TRBJ2-3; TRBD2 is a possible D gene (5 bases). This CDR3 has 15 residues. Trimming shortened V by 4 bases and J by 0 bases, and 11 bases separated the two germline ends. Germline V CDR1 and CDR2: SNHLY, FYNNEI.

This chain's CDR3 is CASSEFRWRDAKNIQYF. The CDR3 DNA sequence: TGTGCCAGCAGTGAATTTCGGTGGAGGGACGCCAAAAACATTCAGTACTTC. The chain has TRBV6-1 and TRBJ2-4, with D possibly matching TRBD2 (6 bases). This CDR3 contains 17 residues. CDR1 is MNHNS, CDR2 SASEGT, per germline. Trimming stripped 2 bases from V and 1 base from J, with 15 bases between.

J is TRBJ1-1 and V is TRBV13, with D tentatively TRBD1 (6 bases). Per germline, CDR1 PRHDT and CDR2 FYEKMQ (reference sequence). This CDR3 has 13 amino acids. Trimming stripped 5 bases from V and 6 bases from J, with 13 bases between. The CDR3 is CASSPSWGPEAFF. CDR3 DNA sequence: TGTGCCAGCAGCCCGAGTTGGGGGCCTGAAGCTTTCTTT.

This chain joins TRBV20-1 and TRBJ1-1; TRBD1 is a possible D gene (5 bases). The CDR3 has 10 residues. Germline loops: CDR1 DFQATT, CDR2 SNEGSKA (reference sequence). V lost 3 bases, J lost 8 bases, and 7 bases lay in between. As DNA, the CDR3 is TGCAGTGCTAGGGGGGGGGAAGCTTTCTTT. Protein: CSARGGEAFF.

There are a few counts of this clone. This chain connects TRBV11-2 to TRBJ2-3; D gene unclear. In germline, CDR1 is SGHAT, CDR2 FQNNGV. Trimming cost V 2 bases and J 0 bases, with 6 bases left between them. The CDR3 has 14 amino acids. The CDR3 is CASSLTSSTDTQYF. The CDR3 region has the DNA TGTGCCAGCAGCTTAACAAGTAGCACAGATACGCAGTATTTT.

The gene calls are TRBV4-2 and TRBJ1-1; D is undetermined. The CDR3 is 18 amino acids. Germline CDR1 LGHNA, CDR2 YNFKEQ. V was clipped by 0 bases and J by 7 bases, with 24 bases between them. The CDR3 DNA is TGTGCCAGCAGCCAAGAGAGGGTAGGGCGACCCCTAACAGTTGAAGCTTTCTTT. Protein product: CASSQERVGRPLTVEAFF.

The rearrangement uses TRBV2 and TRBJ1-4; unclear D gene. Deletions cut 1 base from V and 2 bases from J, with 5 bases between. CDR3 length equals 14 residues. Germline V CDR1 and CDR2: SNHLY, FYNNEI. The CDR3 reads CASSEGQTNEKLFF. Here the CDR3 DNA reads TGTGCCAGCAGTGAAGGGCAGACTAATGAAAAACTGTTTTTT. The complete variable domain, with remaining parts taken from reference TRBV2 and TRBJ1-4, reads EPEVTQTPSHQVTQMGQEVILRCVPISNHLYFYWYRQILGQKVEFLVSFYNNEISEKSEIFDDQFSVERPDGSNFTLKIRSTKLEDSAMYFCASSEGQTNEKLFFGSGTQLSVL.

This clone showed up just a few times. The V call is TRBV6-4, the J call TRBJ2-2, with D possibly TRBD2 on 6 matching bases. CDR1 is MRHNA, CDR2 SNTAGT, per germline. Trimming pared 2 bases from V and 6 bases from J, leaving 10 bases between. The CDR3 covers 14 residues. The CDR3 DNA is TGTGCCAGCAGTGACCGCGGGGACGCCGGGGAGCTGTTTTTT. The encoded protein is CASSDRGDAGELFF.

This clone was detected once. The V and J genes are TRBV27 and TRBJ1-5; TRBD1 agrees at 9 bases. V gave up 8 bases and J gave up 4 bases; unmatched junction bases: 3. In germline, CDR1 is MNHEY, CDR2 SMNVEV (reference sequence). The CDR3 covers 13 residues. The CDR3 reads CASGTGINQPQHF. For the CDR3, the DNA is TGTGCCAGCGGGACAGGGATAAATCAGCCCCAGCATTTT.

This chain connects TRBV2 to TRBJ2-5, with 7 nucleotides matching TRBD1. This CDR3 contains 16 residues. Trimming cost V 6 bases and J 1 base; bases outside gene matches: 11. CDR1 and CDR2 from the germline V gene are SNHLY and FYNNEI. This chain's CDR3 is CASSLTGEWAQETQYF. The CDR3 region has the DNA TGTGCCAGCAGCCTTACAGGGGAATGGGCCCAAGAGACCCAGTACTTC.

The chain uses TRBV30 and TRBJ2-7; 8 nucleotides line up with TRBD1. This CDR3 region has 13 residues. The V and J ends lost 5 bases and 5 bases, in that order; junction bases with no gene match: 8. CDR1 GTSNPN and CDR2 SVGIG come from the germline V gene (reference sequence). DNA of the CDR3: TGTGCCTGGTCCGGACAGGGATCGAACGAGCAGTACTTC. Translated: CAWSGQGSNEQYF.

By proportion, this clone is large. The chain employs TRBV11-1 and TRBJ1-1; no clear D gene. The CDR3 loop spans 15 amino acids. Germline CDR1 SGHAT, CDR2 FQDESV (reference sequence). V lost 5 bases, J lost 4 bases, and 17 bases lay in between. CDR3 DNA: TGTGCCAGCAGCCTACCCCGCCGGGGAAGCACTGAAGCTTTCTTT. It is translated as CASSLPRRGSTEAFF.

CDR3 nucleotide sequence: TGTGCCAGCAGAACATCGGGGGGCCTCGACTACGAGCAGTACTTC. Protein: CASRTSGGLDYEQYF. The chain couples TRBV11-2 to TRBJ2-7; D may be TRBD2 (7 bases). CDR3 length: 15 residues. Deletions cut 6 bases from V and 3 bases from J, with 18 bases between. Germline V gives CDR1 SGHAT, CDR2 FQNNGV.

The rearrangement uses TRBV10-3 and TRBJ1-1, with 7 bases identical to TRBD1. V lost 5 bases and J lost 1; bases outside the gene matches: 10. The CDR3 covers 16 residues. Germline V CDR1 and CDR2: ENHRY, SYGVKD. CDR3 nucleotide sequence: TGTGCCATCAGTCGAACGGAGGGGGCGGGGAACACTGAAGCTTTCTTT. Translated, it gives CAISRTEGAGNTEAFF.

The chain uses TRBV27 and TRBJ2-7; D remains ambiguous. CDR3 length: 11 residues. The germline gives CDR1 MNHEY, CDR2 SMNVEV (reference sequence). Trimming took off 2 bases at V and 5 bases at J, with 4 bases between the two ends. The CDR3 nucleotides are TGTGCCAGCAGTTTAGGCCACGAGCAGTACTTC. It codes for CASSLGHEQYF.

The chain recombines TRBV7-9 with TRBJ2-5; weak D call: TRBD2 (6 bases). In germline, CDR1 is SEHNR, CDR2 FQNEAQ (reference sequence). This CDR3 is 15 amino acids long. The V end was cut by 4 bases, the J end by 2 bases, with 14 bases between. In DNA form, the CDR3 reads TGTGCCAGCAGCTCTGGGGCGGGGCGGCAAGAGACCCAGTACTTC. As protein: CASSSGAGRQETQYF.

The chain recombines TRBV18 with TRBJ2-1; maybe TRBD1 (6 bases). Trimming took 2 bases from V and 0 from J, leaving 11 bases between them. Germline V gene lookup returns CDR1 KGHSH and CDR2 LQKENI. The CDR3 is 16 amino acids. CDR3 amino acids: CASSPFDRSSYNEQFF. CDR3 nucleotide sequence: TGTGCCAGCTCACCATTCGACAGGAGCTCCTACAATGAGCAGTTCTTC. Full variable domain (remainder filled in from reference TRBV18 and TRBJ2-1): NAGVMQNPRHLVRRRGQEARLRCSPMKGHSHVYWYRQLPEEGLKFMVYLQKENIIDESGMPKERFSAEFPKEGPSILRIQQVVRGDSAAYFCASSPFDRSSYNEQFFGPGTRLTVL.

This chain connects TRBV6-5 to TRBJ1-6, with D perhaps TRBD1 (5 bases). The CDR3 totals 16 residues. Between the trimmed V and J ends, which lost 0 bases and 8 bases, there was a span of 14 bases. The germline V gene encodes CDR1 MNHEY and CDR2 SVGAGI. In DNA form, the CDR3 reads TGTGCCAGCAGTTACTCCATAGGCAGGGTCGATTCACCCCTCCACTTT. Its translation is CASSYSIGRVDSPLHF.

This sequence joins TRBV6-4 and TRBJ2-3, with D unresolved. The V and J ends lost 0 bases and 4 bases respectively, with 5 bases between them. The length of the CDR3 is 13 residues. Germline values: CDR1 MRHNA, CDR2 SNTAGT. CDR3 nucleotides: TGTGCCAGCAGTGACTCCCCGGCAGATACGCAGTATTTT. Its protein product is CASSDSPADTQYF.

V and J are TRBV7-3 and TRBJ1-5, with a tentative D call TRBD1 (6 bases). This CDR3 comprises 13 residues. CDR1 and CDR2 from the germline V gene are SGHTA and FQGTGA. V was cut by 2 bases and J by 4 bases, with 6 bases left in between. Here the CDR3 DNA reads TGTGCCAGCAGCTTAGGACAGAATCAGCCCCAGCATTTT. Translated: CASSLGQNQPQHF.

This chain connects TRBV7-9 to TRBJ2-7; TRBD1 matches at 7 bases. V shed 1 base and J 7 bases; nucleotides not matched to a gene: 10. Per germline, CDR1 SEHNR and CDR2 FQNEAQ (reference sequence). This CDR3 spans 15 amino acids. The CDR3 nucleotides read TGTGCCAGCAGCTTAGAGGACAGGCCAGTAACAGAGCAGTACTTC. Protein sequence: CASSLEDRPVTEQYF.

The rearrangement uses TRBV27 and TRBJ1-1; 8 positions agree with TRBD1. The length of the CDR3 is 14 residues. Germline V gives CDR1 MNHEY, CDR2 SMNVEV (reference sequence). V shed 3 bases and J 7 bases; nucleotides not matched to a gene: 7. CDR3 coding DNA: TGTGCCAGCAGTTTGGGGACAGGCCTGGATGAAGCTTTCTTT. As protein: CASSLGTGLDEAFF.